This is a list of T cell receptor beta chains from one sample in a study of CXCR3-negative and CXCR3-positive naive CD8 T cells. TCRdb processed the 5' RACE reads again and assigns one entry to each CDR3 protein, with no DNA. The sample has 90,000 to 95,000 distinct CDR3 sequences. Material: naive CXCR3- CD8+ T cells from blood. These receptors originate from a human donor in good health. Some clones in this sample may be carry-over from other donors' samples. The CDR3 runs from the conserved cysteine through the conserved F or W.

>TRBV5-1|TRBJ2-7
CASSLLAGEIYEQCF
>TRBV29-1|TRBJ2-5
CSVEGVPQGLQETQYF
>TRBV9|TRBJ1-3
CASSVDNLGNTIYF
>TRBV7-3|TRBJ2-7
CASSLSPGMDEQYF
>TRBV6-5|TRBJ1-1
CASSYDSMGFTEAFF
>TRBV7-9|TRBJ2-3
CASSGGGGLAGVRDTQYF
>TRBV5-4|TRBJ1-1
CASSPLQPLGNTEAFF
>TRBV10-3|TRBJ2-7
CAISGASTYEQYF
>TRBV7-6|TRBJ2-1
CASSLDRQDYNEQFF
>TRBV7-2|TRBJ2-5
CASSSSVGLETQYF
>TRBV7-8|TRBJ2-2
CASSPTIVGSKNTGELFF
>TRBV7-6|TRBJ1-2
CASSLDPGAYGYTF
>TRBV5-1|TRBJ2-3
CASSPWASTDTQYF
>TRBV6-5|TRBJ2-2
CASSYGQGDGHGELFF
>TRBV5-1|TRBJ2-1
CASSLVGLVRQSYNEQFF
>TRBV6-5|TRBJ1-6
CASAGVYRSPLHF
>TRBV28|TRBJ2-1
CASSLGTGSYNEQFF
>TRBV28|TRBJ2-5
CASSSGTPLEYF
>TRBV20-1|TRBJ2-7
CSAGRLAEFSYEQYF
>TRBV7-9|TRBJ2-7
CASSLTGNWPYEQYF
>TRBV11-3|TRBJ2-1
CASSPRARPDEQFF
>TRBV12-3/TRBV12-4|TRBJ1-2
CASSLAQFPGRGYTF
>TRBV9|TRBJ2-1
CASSVGHTPGGHGNEQFF
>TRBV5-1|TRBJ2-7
CASSLAGEFGSYEQYF
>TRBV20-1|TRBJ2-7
CSARECRTGGAYPRCEQYF
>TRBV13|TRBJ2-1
CASSFRGNEQFF
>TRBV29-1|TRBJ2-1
CSESGDYNEQFF
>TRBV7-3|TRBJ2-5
CASSLNNRDLGETQYF
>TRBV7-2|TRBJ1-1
CASSLSRTQGWSTEAFF
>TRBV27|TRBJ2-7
CASSPLGLSYEQYF
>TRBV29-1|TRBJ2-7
CSVATSVSSYEQYF
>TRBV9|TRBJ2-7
CASSVGGSYEQYF
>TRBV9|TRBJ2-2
CASSAPASTGELFF
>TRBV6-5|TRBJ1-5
CASSYRGDQPQHF
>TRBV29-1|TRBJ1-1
CSVEQGGTEAFF
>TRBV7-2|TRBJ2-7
CASSLFLNGAYEQYF
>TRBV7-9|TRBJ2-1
CASSPAGVGYNEQFF
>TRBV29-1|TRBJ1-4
CSVVVDRHEKLFF
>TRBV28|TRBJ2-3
CASSLTQKDTQYF
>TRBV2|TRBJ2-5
CASSEEQGAGETQYF
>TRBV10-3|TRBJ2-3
CATWTSGGTDTQYF